One and the same sample provided the 29 T cell receptor beta chains below, sequenced in a study of T cell responses to AZD1222 COVID-19 vaccine (dated by TCRdb to the early 2020s). Sample time point, as interpreted from the label and publication: baseline before first vaccination. The treatment or condition label here, explained by the study, means: meningococcal conjugate vaccine given as trial control. The protocol used for the library was the immunoSEQ multiplex PCR assay. Imported from immuneACCESS, the table was reduced by TCRdb to in-frame sequences with V and J called. These copies leave out some clones; in studies compared against another copy, an unresolved V gene accounts for under half, and the cause of the remainder is not known. The sample contains approximately 50,000 clones, approximately 85% of them found a single time. The ten largest clones take up about 21% of the sample. The material was peripheral blood, obtained on day 0 of MenACWY control vaccination. The receptors were gathered from an adult in good health.

The CDR3 DNA follows: TGCGCCAGCAGCTTGTCGGCAGGCCCCAGCTCTGGAAACACCATATATTTT. Residues: CASSLSAGPSSGNTIYF. V usage is TRBV5-1 and J usage is TRBJ1-3; no firm D call. Germline V CDR1 and CDR2: SGHRS, YFSETQ. The V end was cut by 1 base, the J end by 0 bases, with 14 bases between. The CDR3 length is 17 residues.

V is TRBV6-4 and J is TRBJ2-2; TRBD2 matches 8 bases. Losses at the gene ends were 5 bases for V and 3 bases for J; bases not matched to a gene: 5. CDR3 length: 15 residues. Germline V CDR1 and CDR2: MRHNA, SNTAGT. CDR3 nucleotides: TGTGCCAGCAGTCCGGGACTAGGGGACACCGGGGAGCTGTTTTTT. Its protein is CASSPGLGDTGELFF.

The gene calls are TRBV28 and TRBJ2-7; D uncertain. This CDR3 is built from 14 residues. Trimming stripped 4 bases from V and 3 bases from J, with 13 bases between. Germline V gives CDR1 MDHEN, CDR2 SYDVKM. The CDR3 protein is CASSYSRVNYEQYF. The DNA of the CDR3 is TGTGCCAGCAGTTACAGCCGGGTCAACTACGAGCAGTACTTC.

This rearrangement joins TRBV6-5 to TRBJ2-2; D is tentatively TRBD1 or TRBD2 (6 bases each). The CDR3 runs 16 residues. V was trimmed by 0 bases and J by 6 bases, leaving 14 bases between them. Germline lookup yields CDR1 MNHEY and CDR2 SVGAGI. The CDR3 region is CASSYSTGGRPGELFF. The CDR3 DNA reads TGTGCCAGCAGTTACTCGACCGGGGGCCGGCCCGGGGAGCTGTTTTTT.

This sequence joins TRBV7-6 and TRBJ2-2, with 8 bases aligning to TRBD1. The V gene's germline CDR1 is SGHVS and CDR2 FNYEAQ. The CDR3 sequence is 15 residues long. Germline trimming cut 3 bases from V and 7 bases from J; bases unmatched to any gene: 7. CDR3 coding DNA: TGTGCCAGCAGCTTGGACAGGGCGGCGGTCGGGGAGCTGTTTTTT. Translated: CASSLDRAAVGELFF.

The V call is TRBV10-3, the J call TRBJ2-1; TRBD1 is a possible D gene (6 bases). Germline V gene lookup returns CDR1 ENHRY and CDR2 SYGVKD. This CDR3 has 16 residues. V lost 3 bases and J 7 bases, leaving 19 bases between the germline ends. As DNA, the CDR3 is TGTGCCATCAGTGATCCAGGGGCCCCCTCGGGAAATGAGCAGTTCTTC. It specifies CAISDPGAPSGNEQFF.

The chain is built from TRBV29-1 and TRBJ1-1; D remains unclear. The CDR3 is 13 amino acids. The V end was cut by 6 bases, the J end by 1 base, with 12 bases between. CDR1 and CDR2 from the germline V gene are SQVTM and ANQGSEA. CDR3 residues: CSVRLDGNTEAFF. CDR3 bases: TGCAGCGTAAGACTGGACGGGAACACTGAAGCTTTCTTT.

This sequence joins TRBV24-1 and TRBJ2-3; D unresolved. The V gene lost 0 bases and the J gene lost 2 bases, with 8 bases spanning the gap. This CDR3 comprises 15 residues. Looked up from germline, CDR1 is KGHDR and CDR2 is SFDVKD. CDR3 in amino acids: CATSDLGLDTDTQYF. CDR3 in DNA: TGTGCCACCAGTGATTTGGGGCTAGACACAGATACGCAGTATTTT.

The rearrangement uses TRBV9 and TRBJ1-2; 8 bases align to TRBD1. The CDR3 covers 15 residues. Germline assignment: CDR1 SGDLS and CDR2 YYNGEE. The trim removed 0 bases at V and 8 bases at J, leaving 9 bases unmatched. The CDR3 loop reads CASSVAAGGQGGYTF. CDR3 in DNA: TGTGCCAGCAGCGTAGCCGCGGGCGGACAGGGAGGCTACACCTTC.

The chain combines TRBV27 with TRBJ2-1; possible D gene TRBD2, 6 bases. Germline CDR1 and CDR2: MNHEY and SMNVEV (reference sequence). The length of the CDR3 is 15 residues. V lost 5 bases to trimming and J lost 0 bases, with 11 bases between them. CDR3 in amino acids: CASSADGSSYNEQFF. CDR3 nucleotide sequence: TGTGCCAGCAGTGCGGACGGGAGCTCCTACAATGAGCAGTTCTTC.

The rearrangement uses TRBV2 and TRBJ1-1; D remains ambiguous. The length of the CDR3 is 14 residues. V lost 7 bases and J 4 bases, leaving 16 bases between the germline ends. Germline V gives CDR1 SNHLY, CDR2 FYNNEI. The CDR3 here is CASTQRIGPTEAFF. For the CDR3, the DNA is TGTGCCAGCACCCAGCGGATTGGACCCACTGAAGCTTTCTTT.

The V and J genes are TRBV5-8 and TRBJ2-3; a possible D gene is TRBD1 (5 bases). The germline V and J ends were trimmed by 4 bases and 4 bases, with 13 bases remaining between them. The CDR3 contains 14 residues. Per the germline V gene, CDR1 is SGHTS and CDR2 is YDEGEE. CDR3 residues: CASSEAWGADTQYF. The DNA for the CDR3 is TGTGCCAGCAGCGAAGCGTGGGGCGCAGATACGCAGTATTTT. The whole variable domain, filled in from reference TRBV5-8 and TRBJ2-3, reads EAGVTQSPTHLIKTRGQQATLRCSPISGHTSVYWYQQALGLGLQFLLWYDEGEERNRGNFPPRFSGRQFPNYSSELNVNALELEDSALYLCASSEAWGADTQYFGPGTRLTVL.

The chain employs TRBV11-2 and TRBJ2-5; 7 nucleotides match TRBD1. The ends lost 4 bases at V and 7 bases at J; junction bases unmatched: 18. This CDR3 is 17 amino acids long. Looked up from germline, CDR1 is SGHAT and CDR2 is FQNNGV. As DNA, the CDR3 is TGTGCCAGCAGCTCCCAATATCGGACAGGCGGCCGCGGGACCCAGTACTTC. Encoded protein: CASSSQYRTGGRGTQYF. Full variable domain (missing parts from reference TRBV11-2 and TRBJ2-5): EAGVAQSPRYKIIEKRQSVAFWCNPISGHATLYWYQQILGQGPKLLIQFQNNGVVDDSQLPKDRFSAERLKGVDSTLKIQPAKLEDSAVYLCASSSQYRTGGRGTQYFGPGTRLLVL.

V is TRBV28 and J is TRBJ2-3, with 9 bases identical to TRBD1. The CDR3 has 15 amino acids. Germline V gives CDR1 MDHEN, CDR2 SYDVKM. The V and J ends lost 4 bases and 3 bases, in that order; junction bases with no gene match: 5. The CDR3 is CASSSQTGGTDTQYF. CDR3 bases: TGTGCCAGCAGTTCACAGACAGGGGGGACAGATACGCAGTATTTT.

The chain links TRBV7-2 to TRBJ1-4; D might be TRBD1 (6 bases). The CDR3 length is 14 residues. In germline, CDR1 is SGHTA, CDR2 FQGNSA. Trimming cost V 3 bases and J 7 bases, with 12 bases left between them. CDR3: CASSLGGLGEKLFF. CDR3 DNA: TGTGCCAGCAGCTTGGGGGGGCTCGGTGAAAAACTGTTTTTT.

The chain is built from TRBV27 and TRBJ1-4; 7 bases agree with TRBD1. The CDR3 runs to 14 residues. Germline-derived CDR1 and CDR2 are MNHEY and SMNVEV (reference sequence). V was pared by 6 bases and J by 2 bases, with 3 bases of the junction left unmatched. The CDR3, as DNA: TGTGCCAGCAGAGACAGGGCCACTAATGAAAAACTGTTTTTT. This translates into CASRDRATNEKLFF.

This clone was picked up a small number of times. The genes are TRBV30 and TRBJ2-2, with 8 bases lining up with TRBD1. Germline CDR1 is GTSNPN and CDR2 is SVGIG (reference sequence). CDR3 length: 13 residues. Trimming cost V 5 bases and J 6 bases; bases outside gene matches: 5. CDR3 coding DNA: TGTGCCTGGGCGACAGGGGTGGCCGGGGAGCTGTTTTTT. Translated, it gives CAWATGVAGELFF.

The CDR3 DNA follows: TGTGCCAGCACCCAGAGCAATCAGCCCCAGCATTTT. It codes for CASTQSNQPQHF. The V and J genes are TRBV6-6 and TRBJ1-5; D not resolved. CDR1 is MNHNY and CDR2 is SVGAGI in the germline V gene (reference sequence). V lost 7 bases, J lost 1 base, and 5 bases lay in between. The CDR3 has 12 residues.

This clone was found a few times. The V and J genes are TRBV19 and TRBJ1-1; D call uncertain. The germline gives CDR1 LNHDA, CDR2 SQIVND (reference sequence). The germline V and J ends were trimmed by 4 bases and 4 bases, with 16 bases remaining between them. This CDR3 spans 15 amino acids. The chain's CDR3 is CASSTSGGWGTEAFF. The CDR3 DNA reads TGTGCCAGTAGTACCTCCGGAGGATGGGGCACTGAAGCTTTCTTT. The full variable domain, rest sourced from reference TRBV19 and TRBJ1-1, is DGGITQSPKYLFRKEGQNVTLSCEQNLNHDAMYWYRQDPGQGLRLIYYSQIVNDFQKGDIAEGYSVSREKKESFPLTVTSAQKNPTAFYLCASSTSGGWGTEAFFGQGTRLTVV.

The genes are TRBV18 and TRBJ2-1, with D perhaps TRBD1 or TRBD2 (5 bases each). This CDR3 comprises 14 residues. V was clipped by 0 bases and J by 11 bases, with 14 bases between them. Per the germline V gene, CDR1 is KGHSH and CDR2 is LQKENI. CDR3 nucleotides: TGTGCCAGCTCACCACCGAGTGAGGGGAGCAAGCAGTTCTTC. Protein product: CASSPPSEGSKQFF. Full variable domain (outside the CDR3, taken from reference TRBV18 and TRBJ2-1): NAGVMQNPRHLVRRRGQEARLRCSPMKGHSHVYWYRQLPEEGLKFMVYLQKENIIDESGMPKERFSAEFPKEGPSILRIQQVVRGDSAAYFCASSPPSEGSKQFFGPGTRLTVL.

This clone was seen a single time. Its ends do not fully match the called genes, so a read error is possible. This chain connects TRBV7-7 to TRBJ2-2; D is unclear. The CDR3 extends over 19 amino acids. Germline V gene sequence: CDR1 SSHAT, CDR2 FNYEAQ (reference sequence). CDR3 amino acids: CASSLLRSSRSGNTGELFF. CDR3 in DNA: TGTGCTAGCAGCTTGCTAAGGTCATCGAGATCAGGAAACACCGGGGAGCTGTTTTTT.

The J gene is TRBJ1-2, the V gene TRBV7-9; TRBD1 aligns across 11 bases. Looked up from germline, CDR1 is SEHNR and CDR2 is FQNEAQ (reference sequence). The CDR3 sequence is 15 residues long. With 5 bases clipped from V and 4 bases from J, the junction kept 6 bases outside the gene matches. As DNA, the CDR3 is TGTGCCAGCAGCCCCGGGACAGGGGGTCTCTATGGCTACACCTTC. Protein: CASSPGTGGLYGYTF.

The genes are TRBV6-2 or TRBV6-3 and TRBJ2-7; D possibly uses TRBD1 or TRBD2 (5 bases each). Germline loops: CDR1 MNHEY, CDR2 SVGEGT. The CDR3 has 14 amino acids. V dropped 0 bases and J dropped 7 bases, with 13 bases sitting between them. CDR3 loop: CASSYSQGGSEQYF. The CDR3 DNA reads TGTGCCAGCAGTTACTCCCAGGGCGGGTCAGAGCAGTACTTC.

The V and J genes are TRBV4-1 and TRBJ2-5; 13 positions match TRBD2. The CDR3 spans 17 residues. Trimming removed 1 base from V and 5 bases from J; junction bases left unmatched: 7. CDR1 is MGHRA, CDR2 YSYEKL, per germline. CDR3 residues: CASSQGTSGRPDETQYF. As DNA, the CDR3 is TGCGCCAGCAGCCAAGGGACTAGCGGGAGACCTGATGAGACCCAGTACTTC.

DNA for the CDR3: TGTGCCAGCAGTTTGGAGCTGGACAATGAGCAGTTCTTC. It encodes CASSLELDNEQFF. The chain has TRBV12-3 or TRBV12-4 and TRBJ2-1; D is unresolved. Trimming removed 3 bases from V and 5 bases from J, with 8 bases in between. This CDR3 comprises 13 residues.

The chain joins TRBV6-5 to TRBJ1-1; the D is unclear. V gave up 0 bases and J gave up 2 bases, with 7 bases separating them. In germline, CDR1 is MNHEY, CDR2 SVGAGI. The CDR3 covers 14 residues. The CDR3 DNA sequence: TGTGCCAGCAGTTACTCCCAGGTTAACACTGAAGCTTTCTTT. Residues: CASSYSQVNTEAFF.

J is TRBJ1-5 and V is TRBV19, with a tentative D call TRBD1 (6 bases). Germline V gives CDR1 LNHDA, CDR2 SQIVND (reference sequence). V was pared by 5 bases and J by 2 bases, with 10 bases between. The CDR3 covers 14 residues. The CDR3 sequence: CASSHRAGNQPQHF. The CDR3 nucleotides read TGTGCCAGTAGTCACAGGGCTGGCAATCAGCCCCAGCATTTT. Variable domain in full (rest from reference TRBV19 and TRBJ1-5): DGGITQSPKYLFRKEGQNVTLSCEQNLNHDAMYWYRQDPGQGLRLIYYSQIVNDFQKGDIAEGYSVSREKKESFPLTVTSAQKNPTAFYLCASSHRAGNQPQHFGDGTRLSIL.

The chain joins TRBV10-3 to TRBJ2-5; TRBD1 might be the D (6 bases). The germline V and J ends were trimmed by 7 bases and 4 bases, with 10 bases remaining between them. CDR3 length: 12 residues. CDR1 and CDR2 from the germline V gene are ENHRY and SYGVKD. The CDR3 reads CAIMGAGETQYF. The CDR3 region has the DNA TGTGCCATCATGGGGGCGGGAGAGACCCAGTACTTC.

CDR3 loop: CASSPTTGGGAEAFF. DNA of the CDR3: TGTGCCAGCTCACCTACGACGGGGGGAGGAGCTGAAGCTTTCTTT. V is TRBV18 and J is TRBJ1-1; D might be TRBD1 (5 bases). V gave up 3 bases and J gave up 6 bases, with 17 bases separating them. The CDR3 runs to 15 residues. Per germline, CDR1 KGHSH and CDR2 LQKENI.